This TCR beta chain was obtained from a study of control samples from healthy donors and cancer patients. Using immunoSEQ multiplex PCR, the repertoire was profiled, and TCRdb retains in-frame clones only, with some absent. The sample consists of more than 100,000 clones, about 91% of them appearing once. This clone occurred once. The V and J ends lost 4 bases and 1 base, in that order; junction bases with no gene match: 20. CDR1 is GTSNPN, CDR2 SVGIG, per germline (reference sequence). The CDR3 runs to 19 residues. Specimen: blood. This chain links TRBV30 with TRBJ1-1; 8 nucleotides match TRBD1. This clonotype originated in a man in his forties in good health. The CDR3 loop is CAWTPTQGARGGWNTEAFF. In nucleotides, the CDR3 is TGTGCCTGGACCCCCACCCAGGGGGCGAGGGGGGGGTGGAACACTGAAGCTTTCTTT.